This T cell receptor beta chain was obtained from a study of T cells in Graves' hyperthyroidism and ophthalmopathy. A single count supports this clonotype. Regions amplified from RNA transcripts were the TCR beta CDR3 regions. TCR CDR3 underwent first-round RT-PCR with the HTBI primer set. In TCRdb, the multiplex PCR reads were re-called with MiXCR into one record per CDR3 protein. This table has around 350,000 distinct CDR3 sequences, 13% to 15% appearing once. This CDR3 spans 13 amino acids. CDR1 is DFQATT, CDR2 SNEGSKA, per germline (reference sequence). The ends lost 3 bases at V and 9 bases at J; junction bases unmatched: 5.

The source material was blood. The rearrangement uses TRBV20-1 and TRBJ1-5, with 10 bases that match TRBD1. The source of this sequence is a woman in her sixties or seventies with Graves' ophthalmopathy. CDR3: CSARGQGRRPQHF. Here the CDR3 DNA reads TGCAGTGCTAGGGGACAGGGGAGAAGGCCCCAGCATTTT.